This record covers a single T cell receptor beta chain. The method was immunoSEQ multiplex PCR; TCRdb's version includes in-frame clones alone and lacks a portion of them. This sample has 250,000 to 350,000 clones, with 88% found just once. These data belong to a study of blood T cell repertoires in COVID-19. In the study overall: Cohort 3 recovered donors had two negative PCRs, clearance, or symptom resolution.

The CDR3 has 15 amino acids. Germline lookup yields CDR1 SNHLY and CDR2 FYNNEI. Trimming cost V 6 bases and J 7 bases; bases outside gene matches: 13. The receptor was isolated from a woman aged 60-75 years in a cohort exposed to, infected with or recovered from COVID-19 (not recorded which). The specimen was PBMCs or T cells enriched from blood (not recorded which). The chain couples TRBV2 to TRBJ2-7; TRBD1 matches 9 bases. CDR3 in amino acids: CASSVRQGDLGEQYF. CDR3 in DNA: TGTGCCAGCAGCGTACGACAGGGGGATTTGGGAGAGCAGTACTTC.